This passage covers 30 T cell receptor beta chains from one sample sequenced in a study of identical twins. TCRdb re-derived calls from the 5' RACE reads in MiXCR, one entry per CDR3 protein. The table has 1.5 million to 2 million distinct CDR3 sequences, 32% seen once; the top ten hold more than 0.25%. What was sequenced was cord blood. The receptors were gathered from a newborn girl in good health.

Comment on this clonotype: At one of its ends the junction is not consistent with the germline gene, which may arise from a read error. The CDR3 is CASSLVLLNGQFF. As DNA, the CDR3 is TGTGCCAGCAGCTTAGTGCTACTGAATGGGCAGTTCTTC. The chain combines TRBV7-9 with TRBJ2-1; D unclear. The CDR3 spans 13 residues. Germline values: CDR1 SEHNR, CDR2 FQNEAQ (reference sequence). The whole variable domain, filled in from reference TRBV7-9 and TRBJ2-1, reads DTGVSQNPRHKITKRGQNVTFRCDPISEHNRLYWYRQTLGQGPEFLTYFQNEAQLEKSRLLSDRFSAERPKGSFSTLEIQRTEQGDSAMYLCASSLVLLNGQFFGPGTRLTVL.

In the case of this clonotype: A junction end diverges from the germline sequence, so it may reflect a read error. The rearrangement uses TRBV7-2 and TRBJ2-3; D is uncertain. Germline CDR1 SGHTA, CDR2 FQGNSA. The CDR3 extends over 11 amino acids. The CDR3 spells CASSLAYTHYF. The CDR3, as DNA: TGTGCCAGCAGCCTTGCTTATACGCACTATTTT.

This clonotype was detected only a few times. The genes are TRBV20-1 and TRBJ2-1; 7 positions match TRBD2. Looked up from germline, CDR1 is DFQATT and CDR2 is SNEGSKA (reference sequence). The CDR3 has 13 residues. The J segment lost 3 bases and the V segment lost 7 bases, leaving 6 bases of the junction unmatched. CDR3 nucleotide sequence: TGCAGTGAATTAGCGGGTGTCTACAATGAGCAGTTCTTC. Protein product: CSELAGVYNEQFF.

This clonotype was seen a handful of times. The chain couples TRBV4-1 to TRBJ1-5, with a possible D match to TRBD1 (5 bases). V lost 6 bases and J lost 1, with 10 bases in between. The CDR3 consists of 14 residues. CDR1 and CDR2 (germline): MGHRA, YSYEKL. CDR3 sequence: CASRARDSNQPQHF. The CDR3 region has the DNA TGCGCCAGCAGGGCCCGGGACAGCAATCAGCCCCAGCATTTT.

Only a few counts were recorded for this clonotype. The V and J genes are TRBV28 and TRBJ1-2; 9 bases align to TRBD1. After removal of 6 bases from V and 7 bases from J, the junction contained 9 bases not matched to a gene. Germline-derived CDR1 and CDR2 are MDHEN and SYDVKM. The CDR3 covers 14 residues. The CDR3 is CASRNRDRVGGYTF. The DNA of the CDR3 is TGTGCCAGCAGAAACCGGGACAGGGTGGGTGGCTACACCTTC.

This clonotype has more than one count but fewer than ten. This chain uses TRBV12-3 or TRBV12-4 with TRBJ2-1; 11 bases match TRBD2. V gave up 6 bases and J gave up 6 bases; unmatched junction bases: 7. The CDR3 sequence is 15 residues long. CDR3 bases: TGTGCCAGCAGCCCTAGCGGGAGGAGGTTCAATGAGCAGTTCTTC. As protein: CASSPSGRRFNEQFF.

The gene calls are TRBV6-1 and TRBJ1-2, with unresolved D. V lost 7 bases and J lost 4, with 10 bases in between. CDR1 is MNHNS and CDR2 is SASEGT in the germline V gene. The CDR3 has 12 residues. The CDR3 nucleotides are TGTGCCAGCACGTTATGGGGCTATGGCTACACCTTC. As protein: CASTLWGYGYTF.

This clonotype was counted a few times. This sequence joins TRBV14 and TRBJ1-4; 7 bases align to TRBD1. V lost 4 bases and J lost 4; bases outside the gene matches: 3. The germline CDR1 and CDR2 sequences are SGHDN and FVKESK. The CDR3 contains 14 residues. The CDR3 nucleotides are TGTGCCAGCAGCCTGGGACAGATTAATGAAAAACTGTTTTTT. Translated: CASSLGQINEKLFF.

This chain connects TRBV4-2 to TRBJ2-5, with TRBD2 matching over 8 bases. The CDR3 is 14 amino acids. From germline, CDR1 is LGHNA and CDR2 YNFKEQ. The J segment lost 3 bases and the V segment lost 2 bases, leaving 2 bases of the junction unmatched. DNA of the CDR3: TGTGCCAGCAGCCAACAAGCGGGGGAAGAGACCCAGTACTTC. Translation gives CASSQQAGEETQYF.

This chain connects TRBV5-4 to TRBJ1-1, with a possible D match to TRBD1 (5 bases). Germline values: CDR1 SGHNT, CDR2 YYREEE (reference sequence). V was cut by 1 base and J by 4 bases, with 11 bases left in between. This CDR3 contains 14 residues. CDR3 sequence reads: CASSLPPGSTEAFF. CDR3 DNA sequence: TGTGCCAGCAGCTTGCCTCCAGGGAGCACTGAAGCTTTCTTT.

Only a few counts were recorded for this clonotype. The genes are TRBV20-1 and TRBJ2-3; perhaps TRBD2 as D (5 bases). CDR3 length: 14 amino acids. V was pared by 1 base and J by 8 bases, with 16 bases between. Germline assignment: CDR1 DFQATT and CDR2 SNEGSKA (reference sequence). CDR3 sequence reads: CSARVPPREGTQYF. The CDR3 DNA reads as TGCAGTGCTAGAGTCCCTCCCCGTGAGGGTACGCAGTATTTT.

The chain couples TRBV5-1 to TRBJ2-7; 11 bases line up with TRBD2. The CDR3 covers 19 residues. The trim removed 2 bases at V and 0 bases at J, leaving 13 bases unmatched. From germline, CDR1 is SGHRS and CDR2 YFSETQ. In DNA form, the CDR3 reads TGCGCCAGCAGCTTAGACGGGGCTAGCGGGAGGAAATACTCCTACGAGCAGTACTTC. It encodes CASSLDGASGRKYSYEQYF.

V and J are TRBV10-3 and TRBJ2-2; a possible D gene is TRBD2 (5 bases). V gave up 3 bases and J gave up 1 base, with 15 bases separating them. The CDR3 is 17 residues long. Germline CDR1 reads ENHRY; CDR2 reads SYGVKD. CDR3 nucleotide sequence: TGTGCCATCAGTGATTTAGGCATCCGGGAGAACACCGGGGAGCTGTTTTTT. Translated: CAISDLGIRENTGELFF.

This rearrangement joins TRBV5-1 to TRBJ1-2; D is ambiguous. Trimming removed 5 bases from V and 4 bases from J, with 15 bases in between. The CDR3 covers 14 residues. Germline CDR1 and CDR2: SGHRS and YFSETQ. CDR3 sequence reads: CASRSTGRAYGYTF. The CDR3 DNA reads as TGCGCCAGCAGAAGCACGGGGAGGGCCTATGGCTACACCTTC.

The chain joins TRBV19 to TRBJ1-5, with D uncertain. Trimming stripped 6 bases from V and 0 bases from J, with 18 bases between. Germline V gives CDR1 LNHDA, CDR2 SQIVND (reference sequence). This CDR3 has 17 amino acids. The CDR3 bases are TGTGCCAGTAGACGCCTACTAGGGCCTGATAGCAATCAGCCCCAGCATTTT. Its translation is CASRRLLGPDSNQPQHF.

The chain couples TRBV27 to TRBJ2-7, with D perhaps TRBD1 (6 bases). The CDR3 has 14 amino acids. V was pared by 4 bases and J by 1 base, with 11 bases between. Germline CDR1 and CDR2: MNHEY and SMNVEV (reference sequence). The CDR3 DNA is TGTGCCAGCAGTTCAAACAGGGTTTCCTACGAGCAGTACTTC. Translation: CASSSNRVSYEQYF.

This clonotype was seen more than once but under ten times. V and J are TRBV5-1 and TRBJ2-1, with 15 bases identical to TRBD2. Germline trimming cut 3 bases from V and 7 bases from J; bases unmatched to any gene: 5. Germline-derived CDR1 and CDR2 are SGHRS and YFSETQ. There are 16 residues in the CDR3. The CDR3 protein is CASSSTGLAGGNEQFF. In DNA, the CDR3 is TGCGCCAGCAGCTCAACCGGACTAGCGGGGGGGAATGAGCAGTTCTTC.

The gene calls are TRBV2 and TRBJ2-2; D is possibly TRBD2 (6 bases). The germline V gene has CDR1 SNHLY and CDR2 FYNNEI. The germline V and J ends were trimmed by 7 bases and 2 bases, with 17 bases remaining between them. This CDR3 spans 16 amino acids. CDR3 DNA: TGTGCCAGCACCCCTGTGGGACTTCTCAACACCGGGGAGCTGTTTTTT. Translating it yields CASTPVGLLNTGELFF.

This clonotype was detected only a few times. The chain is built from TRBV15 and TRBJ2-2, with TRBD2 matching over 7 bases. The germline gives CDR1 LNHNV, CDR2 YYDKDF (reference sequence). The J segment lost 4 bases and the V segment lost 0 bases, leaving 5 bases of the junction unmatched. CDR3 length equals 16 residues. The CDR3 DNA reads as TGTGCCACCAGCAGAGAAAAGGCGGGAGCCACCGGGGAGCTGTTTTTT. Its protein is CATSREKAGATGELFF.

In its sample, this clonotype was seen a few times. The chain has TRBV10-3 and TRBJ2-3, with 11 bases matching TRBD2. The CDR3 has 15 amino acids. Germline trimming cut 6 bases from V and 0 bases from J; bases unmatched to any gene: 2. CDR1 and CDR2 (germline): ENHRY, SYGVKD. DNA of the CDR3: TGTGCCATCAGAGCTAGCGGGAGGAGCACAGATACGCAGTATTTT. It is translated as CAIRASGRSTDTQYF.

This clonotype was seen a handful of times. This sequence joins TRBV2 and TRBJ1-5, with a tentative D call TRBD1 (5 bases). V was pared by 3 bases and J by 0 bases, with 9 bases between. The CDR3 runs to 15 residues. Germline V gives CDR1 SNHLY, CDR2 FYNNEI. The CDR3 region is CASSDWDFSNQPQHF. The CDR3 DNA reads as TGTGCCAGCAGTGACTGGGACTTTAGCAATCAGCCCCAGCATTTT.

This chain links TRBV20-1 with TRBJ2-4; no clear D. The J call may be wrong; the DNA end is better matched by TRBJ2-7. CDR3 length: 10 residues. CDR1 and CDR2 (germline): DFQATT, SNEGSKA (reference sequence). This CDR3 reads CSASFAEQYF. In DNA, the CDR3 is TGCAGTGCTAGTTTCGCCGAGCAGTACTTC.

V and J are TRBV4-1 and TRBJ1-2, with TRBD1 identical over 8 bases. Per germline, CDR1 MGHRA and CDR2 YSYEKL. The CDR3 runs 14 residues. The J segment lost 6 bases and the V segment lost 0 bases, leaving 3 bases of the junction unmatched. DNA for the CDR3: TGCGCCAGCAGCCAAGAGGACAGGGCGGATGGCTACACCTTC. It specifies CASSQEDRADGYTF.

The J gene is TRBJ1-5, the V gene TRBV7-9, with 9 bases fitting TRBD1. The CDR3 extends over 16 amino acids. Germline V lookup: CDR1 SEHNR, CDR2 FQNEAQ (reference sequence). With 5 bases clipped from V and 9 bases from J, the junction kept 14 bases outside the gene matches. This CDR3 is CASSTTDRGIERPQHF. CDR3 in DNA: TGTGCCAGCAGCACCACGGACAGGGGTATCGAGCGGCCCCAGCATTTT.

J is TRBJ1-5 and V is TRBV4-2; D possibly corresponds to TRBD1 (6 bases). The ends were cut back, 1 base at V and 2 bases at J, with 12 bases in the middle. The V gene's germline CDR1 is LGHNA and CDR2 YNFKEQ. The CDR3 length is 16 residues. The CDR3, as DNA: TGTGCCAGCAGCCAAGCCTCAGGGGAAGGCAATCAGCCCCAGCATTTT. This encodes CASSQASGEGNQPQHF.

The chain joins TRBV5-1 to TRBJ2-3; 7 bases map to TRBD1. With 4 bases clipped from V and 1 base from J, the junction kept 9 bases outside the gene matches. This CDR3 region has 16 residues. Germline V lookup: CDR1 SGHRS, CDR2 YFSETQ. The CDR3 region is CASSPLWQGGTDTQYF. The CDR3 DNA is TGCGCCAGCAGCCCCCTCTGGCAGGGGGGCACAGATACGCAGTATTTT.

The genes are TRBV5-1 and TRBJ2-1; 9 bases line up with TRBD2. Per germline, CDR1 SGHRS and CDR2 YFSETQ. The CDR3 length is 13 residues. Germline trimming cut 3 bases from V and 8 bases from J; bases unmatched to any gene: 3. The CDR3 region is CASSYEREDEQFF. For the CDR3, the DNA is TGCGCCAGCAGCTATGAGCGGGAGGATGAGCAGTTCTTC.

The V gene is TRBV20-1, the J gene TRBJ2-7; 12 positions agree with TRBD2. CDR1 is DFQATT and CDR2 is SNEGSKA in the germline V gene (reference sequence). The CDR3 extends over 13 amino acids. J lost 2 bases, V lost 6 bases, and 2 bases had no gene match. CDR3 nucleotides: TGCAGTGCCGCTAGCGGGGGGGCCTACGAGCAGTACTTC. As protein: CSAASGGAYEQYF.

CDR3 DNA: TGTGCCACCCGTGGAGGGGGCTTCTACAATGAGCAGTACTTC. Translation: CATRGGGFYNEQYF. The V gene is TRBV24-1, the J gene TRBJ2-7; a weak D match, TRBD1 (7 bases). Trimming removed 9 bases from V and 7 bases from J, with 21 bases in between. Looked up from germline, CDR1 is KGHDR and CDR2 is SFDVKD. CDR3 length equals 14 residues.

The chain has TRBV7-2 and TRBJ1-6; 10 positions agree with TRBD1. Trimming took 2 bases from V and 8 from J; bases not matched to a gene: 6. The CDR3 is made up of 16 amino acids. Germline CDR1 SGHTA, CDR2 FQGNSA. CDR3 DNA sequence: TGTGCCAGCAGCTTAAGCCCAGGACAGGGGGATTCACCCCTCCACTTT. Translating it yields CASSLSPGQGDSPLHF.